The sequence of this T cell receptor (beta chain) was determined in a study of blood T cells in healthy people across ages. This clonotype was counted between two and nine times. Then a second PCR, running roughly 7 to 11 cycles, was carried out with a sample-barcoded 5' primer and a J-beta primer mix. TCRdb processed the 5' RACE reads anew with MiXCR; each CDR3 protein has one entry. Of some 760,000 distinct CDR3 sequences listed, around 25% were seen once; the top ten hold 8% to 10%. Another study also made use of these data, one on T cells of mothers and their children. In that study: It was related mother-child pairs that showed slightly higher overlap than unrelated pairs, without reaching significance.

Sequencing was performed on blood. The receptor was derived from a boy between 10 and 17 years old in good health.

CDR3 bases: TGTGCCAGCAGTTCTCCAGCGGGAGCTGGCTACAATGAGCAGTTCTTC. This gives the protein CASSSPAGAGYNEQFF. The chain is built from TRBV28 and TRBJ2-5, with 8 bases fitting TRBD2. The J call may not be correct, given that the DNA end is closer to TRBJ2-1. CDR1 is MDHEN and CDR2 is SYDVKM in the germline V gene. There are 16 residues in the CDR3.